Each of the 8 T cell receptor beta chains below was sequenced from the same sample in a study of identical twins. TCRdb called the 5' RACE reads again in MiXCR, with one record for every CDR3 protein. The table lists 500,000 or so distinct CDR3 sequences, around an eighth of them singletons. The data were also submitted as part of a second study, on yellow fever vaccine responses in identical twins.

Specimen: CD4+ T cells sorted from blood. The source is a woman between 18 and 29 years old in good health.

This clonotype was detected only once. V usage is TRBV4-3 and J usage is TRBJ2-2; possibly TRBD1 for D (6 bases). V lost 0 bases to trimming and J lost 13 bases, with 12 bases between them. The CDR3 runs to 13 residues. Germline assignment: CDR1 LGHNA and CDR2 YSLEER. This chain's CDR3 is CASSQDRGGTLFF. Here the CDR3 DNA reads TGCGCCAGCAGCCAAGACAGGGGTGGGACGCTGTTTTTT.

The table lists this clonotype with a few counts. The chain has TRBV9 and TRBJ1-6; TRBD1 aligns across 8 bases. The CDR3 is 14 residues long. After removal of 3 bases from V and 11 bases from J, the junction contained 7 bases not matched to a gene. Germline CDR1 reads SGDLS; CDR2 reads YYNGEE. The CDR3 reads CASSASTGATPLHF. The CDR3 region has the DNA TGTGCCAGCAGCGCTTCGACAGGGGCGACACCCCTCCACTTT.

The chain has TRBV7-2 and TRBJ2-2, with D tentatively TRBD1 (6 bases). Trimming shortened V by 6 bases and J by 0 bases, and 14 bases separated the two germline ends. The CDR3 covers 16 residues. The V gene's germline CDR1 is SGHTA and CDR2 FQGNSA. In DNA, the CDR3 is TGTGCCAGCAGGTCTCGGGACACCCCGAACACCGGGGAGCTGTTTTTT. It is translated as CASRSRDTPNTGELFF.

This clonotype was seen a handful of times. The J gene is TRBJ2-7, the V gene TRBV3-1; a weak D match, TRBD1 (6 bases). The CDR3 totals 13 residues. Germline CDR1 LGHDT, CDR2 YNNKEL (reference sequence). V was clipped by 4 bases and J by 7 bases, with 14 bases between them. CDR3 coding DNA: TGTGCCAGCAGCCCACGACAGGACGCGGAGCAGTACTTC. This codes for CASSPRQDAEQYF.

There are a few counts of this clonotype. CDR3 in DNA: TGTGCCAGCAGCTTTGCTGACAGATTCTCTGGAAACACCATATATTTT. Its translation: CASSFADRFSGNTIYF. The V and J genes are TRBV7-8 and TRBJ1-3, with D tentatively TRBD1 (5 bases). Trimming took off 3 bases at V and 0 bases at J, with 12 bases between the two ends. CDR3 size: 16 residues. Germline V gives CDR1 SGHVS, CDR2 FQNEAQ.

This clonotype was seen at least ten times. The chain joins TRBV29-1 to TRBJ1-1; D is possibly TRBD1 (5 bases). V dropped 5 bases and J dropped 0 bases, with 19 bases sitting between them. There are 16 residues in the CDR3. Germline lookup yields CDR1 SQVTM and CDR2 ANQGSEA. The CDR3 sequence is CSVQPIDRGMNTEAFF. As DNA, the CDR3 is TGCAGCGTTCAGCCGATTGACAGAGGGATGAACACTGAAGCTTTCTTT.

The chain recombines TRBV7-9 with TRBJ1-4, with 7 bases aligning to TRBD1. Germline V lookup: CDR1 SEHNR, CDR2 FQNEAQ (reference sequence). Germline trimming cut 3 bases from V and 8 bases from J; bases unmatched to any gene: 6. This CDR3 spans 14 amino acids. CDR3 in DNA: TGTGCCAGCAGCTTCCAGGGGGTACGGGAAAAACTGTTTTTT. It codes for CASSFQGVREKLFF.

This clonotype was detected a few times. The genes are TRBV20-1 and TRBJ2-2; a possible D gene is TRBD2 (6 bases). Germline assignment: CDR1 DFQATT and CDR2 SNEGSKA (reference sequence). V was cut by 3 bases and J by 4 bases, with 15 bases left in between. The CDR3 runs 15 residues. The CDR3 coding sequence is TGCAGTGCTAGTTTTCCGCGGGGTCTCACCGGGGAGCTGTTTTTT. This gives the protein CSASFPRGLTGELFF.